Listed here are 22 T cell receptor beta chains from one sample, sequenced in a study of CD8+ T cells in alopecia areata. As for treatment: oral pan-JAK inhibitor, 5-10 mg twice daily. Once RNA had been extracted, it was reverse transcribed into cDNA to act as the sequencing template. Sequencing used immunoSEQ multiplex PCR; TCRdb keeps in-frame clones, though not all of them. The sample has some 120,000 clones, roughly three fifths seen once. The source was CD8+ T cells sorted from blood, collected at week 24, from a patient treated with tofacitinib. All receptors come from a human donor with alopecia areata.

The chain carries TRBV4-1 and TRBJ2-1; D ambiguous. V was cut by 1 base and J by 1 base, with 5 bases left in between. CDR3 length: 14 residues. CDR1 is MGHRA, CDR2 YSYEKL, per germline. In DNA form, the CDR3 reads TGCGCCAGCAGCCAAGTACAATCCTACAATGAGCAGTTCTTC. Its translation is CASSQVQSYNEQFF.

This clone was counted between two and nine times. This chain uses TRBV5-1 with TRBJ1-2, with 8 bases lining up with TRBD1. The CDR3 runs to 15 residues. V was pared by 3 bases and J by 4 bases, with 8 bases of the junction left unmatched. Germline CDR1 is SGHRS and CDR2 is YFSETQ. The CDR3 bases are TGCGCCAGCAGCTCCCACAGGGGGTTCCTCTATGGCTACACCTTC. Its protein product is CASSSHRGFLYGYTF.

A few counts support this clone. The chain is built from TRBV25-1 and TRBJ1-4; 9 nucleotides match TRBD1. CDR1 MGHDK and CDR2 SYGVNS come from the germline V gene. V lost 5 bases and J lost 13; bases outside the gene matches: 14. There are 15 residues in the CDR3. The CDR3 loop reads CASSSPEDRGRGLFF. In DNA, the CDR3 is TGTGCCAGCAGTTCGCCTGAGGACAGGGGACGGGGACTGTTTTTT.

This chain links TRBV2 with TRBJ1-3; D uncertain. V lost 8 bases to trimming and J lost 4 bases, with 18 bases between them. Germline CDR1 and CDR2: SNHLY and FYNNEI. This CDR3 region has 15 residues. The chain's CDR3 is CASQNSHRLGNTIYF. The CDR3 DNA reads as TGTGCCAGCCAGAACAGCCACCGACTCGGAAACACCATATATTTT.

The CDR3 region has the DNA TGTGCCTGGAGTGAGGGGAACGAGCAGTACTTC. This sequence encodes CAWSEGNEQYF. This chain uses TRBV30 with TRBJ2-7; possibly TRBD1 for D (5 bases). Germline V lookup: CDR1 GTSNPN, CDR2 SVGIG (reference sequence). The CDR3 sequence is 11 residues long. V was cut by 1 base and J by 5 bases, with 6 bases left in between.

The chain combines TRBV2 with TRBJ2-1, with D maybe TRBD2 (6 bases). This CDR3 contains 15 residues. Germline CDR1 is SNHLY and CDR2 is FYNNEI. Trimming removed 5 bases at V and 2 bases at J, with 13 bases between. The CDR3 coding sequence is TGTGCCAGCAGTTGGAGGGGCGAGGCCTACAATGAGCAGTTCTTC. Translated, it gives CASSWRGEAYNEQFF.

The CDR3 region is CASSYTGTGPPDTQYF. The CDR3 DNA sequence: TGTGCCAGCAGTTACACTGGGACAGGACCGCCAGATACGCAGTATTTT. The V and J genes are TRBV6-6 and TRBJ2-3; TRBD1 matches at 8 bases. Germline values: CDR1 MNHNY, CDR2 SVGAGI (reference sequence). This CDR3 has 16 amino acids. J gave up 4 bases and V 2 bases, and 8 bases lay outside the gene matches.

The sample holds a few counts of this clone. This sequence joins TRBV29-1 and TRBJ2-7; 7 bases line up with TRBD1. Germline assignment: CDR1 SQVTM and CDR2 ANQGSEA. This CDR3 contains 15 residues. The V segment lost 0 bases and the J segment 5 bases; nucleotides outside the gene matches: 10. CDR3 bases: TGCAGCGTTGAAGACCCCGAGACAGGGTTCGACGAGCAGTACTTC. This gives the protein CSVEDPETGFDEQYF.

The genes are TRBV29-1 and TRBJ2-6; D unresolved. Deletions cut 7 bases from V and 0 bases from J, with 10 bases between. Germline V gene lookup returns CDR1 SQVTM and CDR2 ANQGSEA. This CDR3 contains 14 residues. The CDR3 is CSADAVSGANVLTF. For the CDR3, the DNA is TGCAGCGCAGACGCAGTCTCTGGGGCCAACGTCCTGACTTTC.

This chain connects TRBV9 to TRBJ1-1, with D maybe TRBD1 (6 bases). In germline, CDR1 is SGDLS, CDR2 YYNGEE. The CDR3 is 16 residues long. V lost 3 bases, J lost 4 bases, and 19 bases lay in between. In DNA, the CDR3 is TGTGCCAGCAGCGCCGAGGTAGGAGGGGGGACCACTGAAGCTTTCTTT. It specifies CASSAEVGGGTTEAFF.

The chain links TRBV10-3 to TRBJ1-2; D ambiguous. The V and J ends lost 2 bases and 2 bases respectively, with 3 bases between them. CDR3 length: 12 amino acids. Per the germline V gene, CDR1 is ENHRY and CDR2 is SYGVKD. The CDR3 sequence: CAISEENYGYTF. The CDR3 coding sequence is TGTGCCATCAGTGAGGAGAACTATGGCTACACCTTC.

The chain is built from TRBV9 and TRBJ2-7, with 7 bases that match TRBD2. The germline gives CDR1 SGDLS, CDR2 YYNGEE. CDR3 size: 14 residues. The V gene end was trimmed by 0 bases and the J gene end by 7 bases; junction bases not matched to a gene: 7. For the CDR3, the DNA is TGTGCCAGCAGCGTAGGCGGGGGTACCTCTGAGCAGTACTTC. Its translation: CASSVGGGTSEQYF.

The V call is TRBV29-1, the J call TRBJ2-7, with 8 bases matching TRBD1. Germline-derived CDR1 and CDR2 are SQVTM and ANQGSEA. The CDR3 spans 14 residues. Trimming at V came to 6 bases and at J to 2 bases, leaving 9 bases not matched to a gene. DNA for the CDR3: TGCAGCGTAGCAGGGGGCGCGGTCCCCTACGAGCAGTACTTC. Translation gives CSVAGGAVPYEQYF.

Note on this clone: Distinct nucleotide sequences in the sample also encode this CDR3. V and J are TRBV19 and TRBJ1-5; TRBD1 is a possible D gene (6 bases). Germline CDR1 is LNHDA and CDR2 is SQIVND (reference sequence). The CDR3 covers 14 residues. V shed 6 bases and J shed 3 bases, with 12 bases lying between them. CDR3: CASSIRDTNQPQHF. CDR3 bases: TGTGCCAGTAGCATTCGGGACACCAATCAGCCCCAGCATTTT.

The chain uses TRBV7-2 and TRBJ2-3; D gene unclear. The CDR3 is 16 residues long. V shed 5 bases and J shed 0 bases, with 15 bases lying between them. Germline V gene lookup returns CDR1 SGHTA and CDR2 FQGNSA. Here the CDR3 reads CASSNPWGTSTDTQYF. CDR3 DNA: TGTGCCAGCAGCAACCCGTGGGGTACTAGCACAGATACGCAGTATTTT. The full variable domain, rest sourced from reference TRBV7-2 and TRBJ2-3, is GAGVSQSPSNKVTEKGKDVELRCDPISGHTALYWYRQSLGQGLEFLIYFQGNSAPDKSGLPSDRFSAERTGGSVSTLTIQRTQQEDSAVYLCASSNPWGTSTDTQYFGPGTRLTVL.

The chain uses TRBV13 and TRBJ2-7, with D perhaps matching TRBD1 (6 bases). V was cut by 3 bases and J by 2 bases, with 14 bases left in between. CDR1 PRHDT and CDR2 FYEKMQ come from the germline V gene (reference sequence). The CDR3 has 15 amino acids. As DNA, the CDR3 is TGTGCCAGCAGCTTTCATGGGGCAGGGGCCTACGAGCAGTACTTC. Protein sequence: CASSFHGAGAYEQYF.

This chain joins TRBV30 and TRBJ2-6, with 8 bases lining up with TRBD1. J lost 6 bases, V lost 7 bases, and 20 bases had no gene match. The germline CDR1 and CDR2 sequences are GTSNPN and SVGIG (reference sequence). The CDR3 covers 18 residues. CDR3 sequence reads: CASIRGQGPNSVANVLTF. As DNA, the CDR3 is TGTGCCTCGATTCGAGGACAGGGTCCTAATAGCGTGGCCAACGTCCTGACTTTC.

This clone was observed once. This chain uses TRBV21-1 with TRBJ1-2; the DNA was not compared with TRBD1, the D call given in the table. TRBV21-1 is tagged as a pseudogene. The CDR3 consists of 15 residues. Written as DNA, the CDR3 is TGTGCCAGCAGCCCCCGGGACAGCCCTACCTATGGCTACACCTTC. This sequence encodes CASSPRDSPTYGYTF.

This clone was detected a few times. The chain has TRBV19 and TRBJ2-6; TRBD2 is a possible D gene (6 bases). Trimming cost V 2 bases and J 0 bases, with 14 bases left between them. This CDR3 is 18 amino acids long. The germline gives CDR1 LNHDA, CDR2 SQIVND (reference sequence). The CDR3 nucleotides read TGTGCCAGTAGTATACCTTGGGAGGAGAACTCTGGGGCCAACGTCCTGACTTTC. Residues: CASSIPWEENSGANVLTF.

The gene calls are TRBV30 and TRBJ1-1; D remains unclear. Germline loops: CDR1 GTSNPN, CDR2 SVGIG (reference sequence). The CDR3 is 14 amino acids. V was clipped by 2 bases and J by 5 bases, with 15 bases between them. In DNA, the CDR3 is TGTGCCTGGAGTCCAGACCCAGGCGAGACTGAAGCTTTCTTT. Translating it yields CAWSPDPGETEAFF.

This sequence joins TRBV2 and TRBJ1-6; D gene unclear. The CDR3 extends over 13 amino acids. Germline CDR1 and CDR2: SNHLY and FYNNEI. The V end lost 2 bases, the J end lost 9 bases, and 8 bases lay between the germline ends. The CDR3 nucleotides are TGTGCCAGCAGTGAAAACTGGGGTTCACCCCTCCACTTT. The encoded protein is CASSENWGSPLHF.

The chain couples TRBV7-8 to TRBJ2-6, with 7 bases that match TRBD2. The V segment lost 5 bases and the J segment 2 bases; nucleotides outside the gene matches: 15. Germline V gene sequence: CDR1 SGHVS, CDR2 FQNEAQ. This CDR3 has 19 amino acids. For the CDR3, the DNA is TGTGCCAGCAGCGCCCGGCAGCGGGGTGGTGATGCTGGGGCCAACGTCCTGACTTTC. This translates into CASSARQRGGDAGANVLTF. Looking up the rest from reference TRBV7-8 and TRBJ2-6 gives the full variable domain: GAGVSQSPRYKVAKRGQDVALRCDPISGHVSLFWYQQALGQGPEFLTYFQNEAQLDKSGLPSDRFFAERPEGSVSTLKIQRTQQEDSAVYLCASSARQRGGDAGANVLTFGAGSRLTVL.